Listed here are 24 T cell receptor beta chains from one sample, sequenced in a study of OX40 agonist ivuxolimab in advanced cancers. Repertoires were generated with immunoSEQ multiplex PCR, while TCRdb's copy carries only in-frame clones and drops some. The table records 62,000 or so clones, about nine tenths of them present only once. The input for sequencing was CD4+ or CD8+ T cells sorted from blood, taken in a trial of the OX40 agonist ivuxolimab. The receptor source for this set is an adult with an advanced solid tumor such as melanoma, head and neck, liver or kidney cancer.

The chain is built from TRBV29-1 and TRBJ2-3; D is ambiguous. The CDR3 runs 12 residues. Trimming stripped 0 bases from V and 4 bases from J, with 5 bases between. Germline loops: CDR1 SQVTM, CDR2 ANQGSEA. The CDR3 region has the DNA TGCAGCGTTGAAGATTGGTCAGATACGCAGTATTTT. It codes for CSVEDWSDTQYF.

The chain joins TRBV28 to TRBJ2-1; the D gene is possibly TRBD1 (6 bases). Germline CDR1 is MDHEN and CDR2 is SYDVKM. CDR3 length equals 15 residues. V was shortened by 2 bases and J by 0 bases, with 8 bases between the two germline ends. The CDR3 region has the DNA TGTGCCAGCAGTTTAAACAGGGTCTCCTACAATGAGCAGTTCTTC. This codes for CASSLNRVSYNEQFF.

This chain connects TRBV18 to TRBJ1-1; TRBD1 is a possible D gene (5 bases). The CDR3 has 14 amino acids. The V end lost 3 bases, the J end lost 4 bases, and 12 bases lay between the germline ends. The germline gives CDR1 KGHSH, CDR2 LQKENI. In nucleotides, the CDR3 is TGTGCCAGCTCACCTGGGGGGGGGAGCACTGAAGCTTTCTTT. It translates to CASSPGGGSTEAFF.

The V and J genes are TRBV19 and TRBJ2-5, with 8 nucleotides matching TRBD1. V was clipped by 10 bases and J by 4 bases; unmatched bases: 20. This CDR3 is 17 amino acids long. Germline CDR1 reads LNHDA; CDR2 reads SQIVND (reference sequence). CDR3 sequence: CATNTRSGTGPRETQYF. CDR3 DNA sequence: TGTGCCACCAATACCAGATCCGGGACAGGACCTCGAGAGACCCAGTACTTC.

In the case of this clone: The sample has other DNA sequences that encode this CDR3 too. The V call is TRBV11-3, the J call TRBJ2-1; 7 nucleotides line up with TRBD1. Germline-derived CDR1 and CDR2 are SGHNT and YENEEA. This CDR3 is 15 amino acids long. The trim removed 1 base at V and 0 bases at J, leaving 0 bases unmatched. CDR3 in DNA: TGTGCCAGCAGCTTAGGACAGGGCTCCTACAATGAGCAGTTCTTC. Protein: CASSLGQGSYNEQFF.

Only a few counts were recorded for this clone. The gene calls are TRBV7-9 and TRBJ2-7; D may be TRBD2 (6 bases). This CDR3 has 14 amino acids. V shed 1 base and J shed 5 bases, with 12 bases lying between them. Germline CDR1 is SEHNR and CDR2 is FQNEAQ (reference sequence). CDR3: CASSLGPGGNEQYF. The CDR3 DNA reads TGTGCCAGCAGCTTAGGCCCTGGGGGGAACGAGCAGTACTTC.

The chain links TRBV15 to TRBJ2-5; D is possibly TRBD1 (6 bases). V was pared by 6 bases and J by 5 bases, with 13 bases between. Germline V CDR1 and CDR2: LNHNV, YYDKDF (reference sequence). This CDR3 is 13 amino acids long. CDR3 sequence (DNA): TGTGCCACCAGAGCCAGGGGTCCGGAGACCCAGTACTTC. It specifies CATRARGPETQYF.

With respect to this clone: The junction departs from the called germline gene at one end, perhaps through a read error. V is TRBV5-1 and J is TRBJ1-4; 9 bases fit TRBD1. Germline CDR1 is SGHRS and CDR2 is YFSETQ. This CDR3 spans 16 amino acids. CDR3 sequence reads: CASRLQGATTNEKLFF. The CDR3 DNA sequence: TGCGCCAGCCGCTTACAGGGGGCTACAACTAATGAAAAACTGTTTTTT.

The chain carries TRBV7-2 and TRBJ2-5; 7 bases fit TRBD1. The CDR3 sequence is 16 residues long. In germline, CDR1 is SGHTA, CDR2 FQGNSA. Trimming at V came to 3 bases and at J to 2 bases, leaving 9 bases not matched to a gene. The CDR3: CASSFLPQGVQETQYF. For the CDR3, the DNA is TGTGCCAGCAGCTTTTTGCCCCAGGGGGTACAAGAGACCCAGTACTTC.

The rearrangement links TRBV11-2 to TRBJ2-7; D is ambiguous. Trimming took off 5 bases at V and 2 bases at J, with 10 bases between the two ends. The CDR3 runs 13 residues. Germline V gene sequence: CDR1 SGHAT, CDR2 FQNNGV. The CDR3 is CASSLRFPYEQYF. The CDR3, as DNA: TGTGCCAGCAGCCTCCGGTTCCCCTACGAGCAGTACTTC.

The gene calls are TRBV4-2 and TRBJ2-5; TRBD2 aligns across 8 bases. The tail of the sequence fits TRBJ2-7 better, so the J call may be wrong. The CDR3 length is 14 residues. Germline assignment: CDR1 LGHNA and CDR2 YNFKEQ. This chain's CDR3 is CASSQTGGKYEQYF. The CDR3 DNA reads TGTGCCAGCAGCCAAACGGGAGGGAAATACGAGCAGTACTTC.

The chain couples TRBV14 to TRBJ2-5, with TRBD1 identical over 7 bases. From germline, CDR1 is SGHDN and CDR2 FVKESK. The V segment lost 6 bases and the J segment 1 base; nucleotides outside the gene matches: 8. This CDR3 has 15 residues. The CDR3 DNA follows: TGTGCCAGCAGGACAGGGCGGAATATCCAAGAGACCCAGTACTTC. Amino acid sequence: CASRTGRNIQETQYF.

The V gene is TRBV19, the J gene TRBJ1-1; D is unresolved. CDR3 size: 14 residues. Trimming cost V 6 bases and J 0 bases, with 11 bases left between them. Looked up from germline, CDR1 is LNHDA and CDR2 is SQIVND (reference sequence). The CDR3 bases are TGTGCCAGTAGCCCGACGGGGTTGAACACTGAAGCTTTCTTT. Protein: CASSPTGLNTEAFF.

The chain combines TRBV29-1 with TRBJ1-1; D not resolved. The CDR3 has 13 residues. With 4 bases removed from V and 7 bases from J, the gap between germline ends came to 16 bases. Germline lookup yields CDR1 SQVTM and CDR2 ANQGSEA. The CDR3 here is CSVGDRRMSEAFF. The CDR3 DNA reads as TGCAGCGTTGGGGATAGGAGGATGAGTGAAGCTTTCTTT. Complete variable domain (other parts from reference TRBV29-1 and TRBJ1-1): SAVISQKPSRDICQRGTSLTIQCQVDSQVTMMFWYRQQPGQSLTLIATANQGSEATYESGFVIDKFPISRPNLTFSTLTVSNMSPEDSSIYLCSVGDRRMSEAFFGQGTRLTVV.

The CDR3 is CASSRAYSYNEQFF. The DNA for the CDR3 is TGTGCCAGTAGTAGGGCTTACTCCTACAATGAGCAGTTCTTC. The J gene is TRBJ2-1, the V gene TRBV19; D gene unclear. From germline, CDR1 is LNHDA and CDR2 SQIVND (reference sequence). This CDR3 region has 14 residues. Trimming stripped 4 bases from V and 0 bases from J, with 7 bases between.

The chain couples TRBV6-4 to TRBJ1-5; D remains ambiguous. V dropped 6 bases and J dropped 8 bases, with 14 bases sitting between them. Looked up from germline, CDR1 is MRHNA and CDR2 is SNTAGT. The CDR3 runs 13 residues. The DNA for the CDR3 is TGTGCCAGCAGCCCCAAGGGTGGGGAGCCCCAGCATTTT. Protein product: CASSPKGGEPQHF.

The chain carries TRBV18 and TRBJ1-1; D remains unclear. Trimming pared 1 base from V and 1 base from J, leaving 10 bases between. The germline CDR1 and CDR2 sequences are KGHSH and LQKENI. This CDR3 is built from 15 residues. The DNA for the CDR3 is TGTGCCAGCTCACCACAACCGATATCGAACACTGAAGCTTTCTTT. It codes for CASSPQPISNTEAFF.

This clone was found once. The CDR3 coding sequence is TGTGCCAGCAGTGAAGCGCTTGGCTCCCAAGAGACCCAGTACTTC. Amino acids: CASSEALGSQETQYF. This sequence joins TRBV2 and TRBJ2-5; D is undetermined. CDR1 and CDR2 from the germline V gene are SNHLY and FYNNEI. CDR3 length equals 15 residues. Trimming shortened V by 0 bases and J by 1 base, and 9 bases separated the two germline ends.

The CDR3 sequence: CAISESGRDEQYF. The CDR3, as DNA: TGTGCCATCAGTGAGTCGGGGAGAGACGAGCAGTACTTC. The chain links TRBV10-3 to TRBJ2-7, with D possibly TRBD2 on 5 matching bases. The V end was cut by 0 bases, the J end by 5 bases, with 8 bases between. The germline CDR1 and CDR2 sequences are ENHRY and SYGVKD. This CDR3 is built from 13 residues.

The V call is TRBV15, the J call TRBJ2-6; D might be TRBD2 (6 bases). Germline CDR1 LNHNV, CDR2 YYDKDF (reference sequence). V lost 5 bases, J lost 0 bases, and 14 bases lay in between. This CDR3 is 17 amino acids long. CDR3 loop: CATSLRDSSSGANVLTF. CDR3 DNA: TGTGCCACCAGCTTGCGGGACTCCAGCTCTGGGGCCAACGTCCTGACTTTC.

The V call is TRBV5-1, the J call TRBJ2-3; possibly TRBD1 or TRBD2 for D (6 bases each). This CDR3 comprises 17 residues. CDR1 and CDR2 (germline): SGHRS, YFSETQ. V was clipped by 2 bases and J by 2 bases, with 18 bases between them. In DNA, the CDR3 is TGCGCCAGCAGCTTATCCGGGGGCCCTGGAATCACAGATACGCAGTATTTT. It yields the protein CASSLSGGPGITDTQYF.

The V and J genes are TRBV7-9 and TRBJ2-1, with 12 bases identical to TRBD2. V lost 1 base, J lost 2 bases, and 3 bases stayed unmatched. Germline loops: CDR1 SEHNR, CDR2 FQNEAQ (reference sequence). The CDR3 is made up of 17 amino acids. The CDR3 DNA reads as TGTGCCAGCAGCTTAGAAGGACTAGCGGGGACCTACAATGAGCAGTTCTTC. This encodes CASSLEGLAGTYNEQFF.

The chain is built from TRBV6-5 and TRBJ1-2; D may be TRBD1 (5 bases). Trimming took 11 bases from V and 7 from J, leaving 23 bases between them. CDR1 and CDR2 (germline): MNHEY, SVGAGI. This CDR3 comprises 14 residues. In DNA, the CDR3 is TGTGCCGCATACCCGGGGTCAGGGCGTCCTGGCTACACCTTC. Its translation: CAAYPGSGRPGYTF.

V is TRBV11-2 and J is TRBJ1-4; 7 bases match TRBD1. Trimming took 8 bases from V and 5 from J; bases not matched to a gene: 8. CDR1 SGHAT and CDR2 FQNNGV come from the germline V gene. This CDR3 spans 14 amino acids. This CDR3 reads CASRRDRTNEKLFF. The CDR3 DNA follows: TGTGCCAGCCGTAGGGACAGAACGAATGAAAAACTGTTTTTT.